This T cell receptor (beta chain) was sequenced for a study of early T cells in non-severe SARS-CoV-2 infection. Study at large: Chains were not paired, and sequencing was done on bulk RNA from unsorted whole blood.

This CDR3 has 15 residues. V was shortened by 4 bases and J by 0 bases, with 10 bases between the two germline ends. CDR1 and CDR2 (germline): KGHSH, LQKENI. Unique molecular identifiers were added to individual cDNA molecules. TCRdb itself ran the 5' RACE reads through MiXCR, one entry per CDR3 protein. The repertoire holds more than 65,000 distinct CDR3 sequences, with 9.5% to 15% as singletons. The gene calls are TRBV18 and TRBJ1-3; no clear D. This sequence originates from an adult who was a healthcare worker with PCR-confirmed SARS-CoV-2 infection or an uninfected control (not recorded which). The sample was whole blood, taken at baseline. CDR3 loop: CASSLADTSGNTIYF. CDR3 in DNA: TGTGCCAGCTCACTAGCAGATACCTCTGGAAACACCATATATTTT.